This T cell receptor beta chain was obtained from a study of blood T cell repertoires in COVID-19. Study processing details: Reference gene primer amplification yielded estimated nucleated cell counts. Sequencing used immunoSEQ multiplex PCR; TCRdb keeps in-frame clones, though not all of them. That table furnishes V, J and clone size, whereas the DNA furnished D and trimming. Here the sample spans over 400,000 clones, approximately 90% being singletons. Germline lookup yields CDR1 LNHDA and CDR2 SQIVND (reference sequence). Trimming cost V 6 bases and J 1 base, with 18 bases left between them. The CDR3 is 17 amino acids.

The sequenced material came from PBMCs or T cells enriched from blood (not recorded which). The rearrangement joins TRBV19 to TRBJ2-2; D is perhaps TRBD2 (5 bases). The TCR comes from a woman aged 55-70 years who had recovered from COVID-19. The DNA of the CDR3 is TGTGCCAGTAGACCATCGCTCGGACGGGAGAACACCGGGGAGCTGTTTTTT. It is translated as CASRPSLGRENTGELFF.